The 14 T cell receptor beta chains presented below share a single source sample, sequenced in a study of blood T cell repertoires in COVID-19. Sequenced by immunoSEQ multiplex PCR; TCRdb stores in-frame clones only, minus some. The top ten clones hold 8% to 9.5% of a sample with approximately 150,000 clones, 82% of them seen once. The sequenced sample was peripheral blood. Receptor source: a woman in her 70s with acute or convalescent COVID-19.

The chain has TRBV19 and TRBJ2-1, with 7 positions matching TRBD1. Per the germline V gene, CDR1 is LNHDA and CDR2 is SQIVND (reference sequence). This CDR3 comprises 15 residues. The V segment lost 6 bases and the J segment 1 base; nucleotides outside the gene matches: 6. Here the CDR3 DNA reads TGTGCCAGTAGCAACAGGGGTGAGTCCTACAATGAGCAGTTCTTC. Translating gives CASSNRGESYNEQFF.

This chain connects TRBV10-3 to TRBJ1-3; the D gene is possibly TRBD1 (6 bases). V lost 4 bases and J 2 bases, leaving 9 bases between the germline ends. The CDR3 covers 14 residues. Germline V gives CDR1 ENHRY, CDR2 SYGVKD. In nucleotides, the CDR3 is TGTGCCATCAGTGCAGGGGCTACTGGAAACACCATATATTTT. Translating gives CAISAGATGNTIYF.

The chain joins TRBV9 to TRBJ1-2; D call uncertain. Germline V gives CDR1 SGDLS, CDR2 YYNGEE. This CDR3 is 14 amino acids long. V was pared by 0 bases and J by 3 bases, with 9 bases between. The CDR3 region is CASSVGEGHYGYTF. CDR3 DNA: TGTGCCAGCAGCGTAGGGGAGGGCCACTATGGCTACACCTTC.

The genes are TRBV7-2 and TRBJ2-5; TRBD2 might be the D (8 bases). The V end lost 1 base, the J end lost 1 base, and 13 bases lay between the germline ends. This CDR3 comprises 16 residues. In germline, CDR1 is SGHTA, CDR2 FQGNSA. CDR3 sequence: CASSLGGGTVQETQYF. CDR3 nucleotide sequence: TGTGCCAGCAGCTTAGGCGGGGGGACAGTCCAAGAGACCCAGTACTTC.

The chain uses TRBV28 and TRBJ2-3, with 12 bases that match TRBD2. There are 16 residues in the CDR3. The germline V gene encodes CDR1 MDHEN and CDR2 SYDVKM. The ends lost 4 bases at V and 3 bases at J; junction bases unmatched: 5. The DNA of the CDR3 is TGTGCCAGCAGTTCCCCTAGCGGGAGGGGGACAGATACGCAGTATTTT. Amino acids: CASSSPSGRGTDTQYF.

The chain has TRBV5-4 and TRBJ1-6; D gene unclear. Germline V gives CDR1 SGHNT, CDR2 YYREEE (reference sequence). The CDR3 extends over 18 amino acids. Trimming removed 3 bases at V and 0 bases at J, with 16 bases between. The CDR3 sequence is CASSSPTPSSSYNSPLHF. CDR3 in DNA: TGTGCCAGCAGCTCACCGACACCATCGAGCTCCTATAATTCACCCCTCCACTTT.

Notes on this clone: The junction departs from germline at one end; a sequencing error may be responsible. The chain links TRBV29-1 to TRBJ2-1; tentative D call: TRBD1 (5 bases). CDR1 SQVTM and CDR2 ANQGSEA come from the germline V gene. This CDR3 has 10 amino acids. CDR3 residues: CSVELQGKIF. The CDR3 nucleotides read TGCAGCGTTGAACTGCAGGGTAAGATCTTC.

The rearrangement joins TRBV6-5 to TRBJ1-2, with 7 positions matching TRBD1. CDR3 length: 14 amino acids. From germline, CDR1 is MNHEY and CDR2 SVGAGI. V trimming: 6 bases; J trimming: 2 bases; junction bases outside the gene matches: 6. The CDR3 loop is CASRTQGINYGYTF. The CDR3 nucleotides read TGTGCCAGCAGAACACAGGGGATCAACTATGGCTACACCTTC.

The rearrangement uses TRBV30 and TRBJ1-5, with D unresolved. Germline V gene lookup returns CDR1 GTSNPN and CDR2 SVGIG (reference sequence). The CDR3 has 13 amino acids. The V end was cut by 2 bases, the J end by 7 bases, with 12 bases between. Here the CDR3 DNA reads TGTGCCTGGAGTCTCCAGGTGGAACAGCCCCAGCATTTT. Amino acid sequence: CAWSLQVEQPQHF.

The chain links TRBV19 to TRBJ2-5, with 9 bases identical to TRBD2. The germline gives CDR1 LNHDA, CDR2 SQIVND (reference sequence). The CDR3 runs 16 residues. Unmatched junction bases numbered 6, after V lost 4 bases and J lost 0 bases. The CDR3 nucleotides read TGTGCCAGTAGTAAGACTAGCGGAGGGTACCAAGAGACCCAGTACTTC. It yields the protein CASSKTSGGYQETQYF.

The chain is built from TRBV27 and TRBJ1-6; 9 nucleotides line up with TRBD1. CDR1 and CDR2 from the germline V gene are MNHEY and SMNVEV (reference sequence). The CDR3 covers 16 residues. V trimming: 0 bases; J trimming: 13 bases; junction bases outside the gene matches: 10. CDR3: CASSLSPGQGSGPLHF. CDR3 coding DNA: TGTGCCAGCAGTTTATCGCCGGGACAGGGCTCAGGTCCCCTCCACTTT.

The V and J genes are TRBV19 and TRBJ1-2; tentative D call: TRBD1 (5 bases). CDR3 length: 17 amino acids. Germline V CDR1 and CDR2: LNHDA, SQIVND (reference sequence). V lost 6 bases, J lost 4 bases, and 24 bases lay in between. The CDR3 loop reads CASSARGRTQSPYGYTF. DNA for the CDR3: TGTGCCAGTAGCGCTCGGGGGAGGACGCAGTCACCCTATGGCTACACCTTC.

This clone has just one count. The rearrangement uses TRBV6-2 or TRBV6-3 and TRBJ2-3; TRBD1 aligns across 10 bases. V lost 6 bases, J lost 3 bases, and 3 bases stayed unmatched. The CDR3 is made up of 14 amino acids. Germline CDR1 and CDR2: MNHEY and SVGEGT. The CDR3 DNA reads as TGTGCCAGCAGCCGGGACAGGGGAACAGATACGCAGTATTTT. Encoded protein: CASSRDRGTDTQYF.

The chain is built from TRBV19 and TRBJ1-3, with 9 bases matching TRBD1. The V and J ends lost 8 bases and 0 bases, in that order; junction bases with no gene match: 11. Germline values: CDR1 LNHDA, CDR2 SQIVND (reference sequence). CDR3 size: 17 residues. CDR3 nucleotides: TGTGCCAGTCAGCACCGGACAGGGGCTAACTCTGGAAACACCATATATTTT. This codes for CASQHRTGANSGNTIYF.